This TCR beta chain came from a study of technical replicates of blood from several donors. The sample holds one count of this clone. Clones were sequenced by immunoSEQ multiplex PCR, and TCRdb holds only the in-frame ones, with some missing. This sample carries roughly 70,000 clones, approximately 96% of them seen once, and the ten largest clones take over 0.35%. Germline V gene lookup returns CDR1 MNHNS and CDR2 SASEGT. The germline V and J ends were trimmed by 3 bases and 8 bases, with 5 bases remaining between them. This CDR3 has 11 amino acids. Sequencing input: T cells isolated from PBMCs. The chain has TRBV6-1 and TRBJ2-1; D is ambiguous. The TCR was taken from a human donor in good health. The CDR3 spells CASSDLYEQFF. The CDR3, as DNA: TGTGCCAGCAGTGACCTTTATGAGCAGTTCTTC.